The following is a TCR beta chain sequence with its context. Its target is unknown. This sample was included in a study of blood T cells in healthy people across ages. Findings and caveats of the study: Unsorted PBMC material precluded a definitive naive versus antigen-experienced comparison.

Germline V gene lookup returns CDR1 DFQATT and CDR2 SNEGSKA (reference sequence). The CDR3 extends over 11 amino acids. V was pared by 7 bases and J by 6 bases, with 11 bases between. The authors ran a second PCR of about 6 to 11 cycles using a sample-barcoded 5' primer and a J-beta primer mix. One entry per CDR3 protein results from TCRdb running MiXCR on the 5' RACE reads. This table has approximately 2,000,000 distinct CDR3 sequences, 30% to 40% appearing once. This chain connects TRBV20-1 to TRBJ2-3, with D unclear. The sequenced sample was blood. The origin of this receptor is a human donor in good health. CDR3 protein: CSGGTADTQYF. The CDR3 DNA sequence: TGCAGTGGAGGTACCGCGGATACGCAGTATTTT.